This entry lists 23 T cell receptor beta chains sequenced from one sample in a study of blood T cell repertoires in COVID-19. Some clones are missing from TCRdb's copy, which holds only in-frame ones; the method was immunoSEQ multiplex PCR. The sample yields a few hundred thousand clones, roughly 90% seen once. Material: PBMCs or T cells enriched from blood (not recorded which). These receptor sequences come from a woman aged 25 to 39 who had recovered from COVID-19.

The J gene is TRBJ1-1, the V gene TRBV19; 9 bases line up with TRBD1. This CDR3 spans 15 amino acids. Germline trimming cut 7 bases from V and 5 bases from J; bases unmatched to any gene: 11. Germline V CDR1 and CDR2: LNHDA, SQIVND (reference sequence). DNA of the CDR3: TGTGCCAGTACCGACCGGACAGGGGTAAAGACTGAAGCTTTCTTT. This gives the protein CASTDRTGVKTEAFF.

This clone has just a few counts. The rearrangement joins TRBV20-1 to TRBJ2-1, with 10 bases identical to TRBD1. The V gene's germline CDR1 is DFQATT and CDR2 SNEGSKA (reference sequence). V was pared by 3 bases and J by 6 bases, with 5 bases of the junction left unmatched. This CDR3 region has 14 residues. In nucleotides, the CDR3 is TGCAGTGCTAGTGCCGGGACAGGGGTCAATGAGCAGTTCTTC. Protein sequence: CSASAGTGVNEQFF.

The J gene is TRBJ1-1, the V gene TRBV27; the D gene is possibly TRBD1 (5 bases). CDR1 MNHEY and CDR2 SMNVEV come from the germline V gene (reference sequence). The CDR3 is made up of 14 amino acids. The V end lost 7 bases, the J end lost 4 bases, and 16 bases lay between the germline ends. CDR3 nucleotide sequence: TGTGCCAGCAACCCTAGGGGACTGATCACTGAAGCTTTCTTT. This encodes CASNPRGLITEAFF.

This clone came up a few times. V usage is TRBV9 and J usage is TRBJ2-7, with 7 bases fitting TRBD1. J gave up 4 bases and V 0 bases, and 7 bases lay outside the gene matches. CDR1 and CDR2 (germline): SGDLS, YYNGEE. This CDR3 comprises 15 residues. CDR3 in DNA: TGTGCCAGCAGCGTAGAAGGGACAGAGTTTTACGAGCAGTACTTC. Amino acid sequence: CASSVEGTEFYEQYF. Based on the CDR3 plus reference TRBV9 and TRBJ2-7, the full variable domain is DSGVTQTPKHLITATGQRVTLRCSPRSGDLSVYWYQQSLDQGLQFLIQYYNGEERAKGNILERFSAQQFPDLHSELNLSSLELGDSALYFCASSVEGTEFYEQYFGPGTRLTVT.

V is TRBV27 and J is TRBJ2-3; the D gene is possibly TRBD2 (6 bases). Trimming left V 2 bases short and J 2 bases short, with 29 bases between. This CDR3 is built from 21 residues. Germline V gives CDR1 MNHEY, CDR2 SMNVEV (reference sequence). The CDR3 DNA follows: TGTGCCAGCAGTTTAAGGGTTGGCGGGGCCCTCATCTGGGGCTCCACAGATACGCAGTATTTT. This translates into CASSLRVGGALIWGSTDTQYF.

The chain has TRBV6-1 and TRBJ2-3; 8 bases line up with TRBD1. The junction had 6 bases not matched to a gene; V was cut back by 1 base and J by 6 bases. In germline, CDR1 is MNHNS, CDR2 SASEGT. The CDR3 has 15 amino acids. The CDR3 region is CASSEVPQGADTQYF. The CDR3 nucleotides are TGTGCCAGCAGTGAAGTGCCTCAGGGGGCGGATACGCAGTATTTT.

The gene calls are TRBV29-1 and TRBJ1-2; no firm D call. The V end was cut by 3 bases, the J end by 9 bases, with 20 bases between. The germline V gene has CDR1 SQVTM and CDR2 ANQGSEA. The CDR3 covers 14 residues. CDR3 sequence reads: CSVDDSFPLGSYTF. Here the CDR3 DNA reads TGCAGCGTTGATGACTCTTTTCCTCTAGGAAGCTACACCTTC.

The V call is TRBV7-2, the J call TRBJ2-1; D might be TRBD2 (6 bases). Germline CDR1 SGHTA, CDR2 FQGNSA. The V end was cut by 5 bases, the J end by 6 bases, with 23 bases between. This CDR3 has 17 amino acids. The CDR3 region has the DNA TGTGCCAGCAGCCAGGTCCACGGACTACTCCCTTCCAATGAGCAGTTCTTC. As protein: CASSQVHGLLPSNEQFF.

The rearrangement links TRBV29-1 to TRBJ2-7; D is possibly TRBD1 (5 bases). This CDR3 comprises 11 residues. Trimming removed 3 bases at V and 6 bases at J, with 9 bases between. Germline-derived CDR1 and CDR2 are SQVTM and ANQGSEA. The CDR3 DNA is TGCAGCGTTGATAGGGGTAGCGAGCAGTACTTC. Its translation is CSVDRGSEQYF.

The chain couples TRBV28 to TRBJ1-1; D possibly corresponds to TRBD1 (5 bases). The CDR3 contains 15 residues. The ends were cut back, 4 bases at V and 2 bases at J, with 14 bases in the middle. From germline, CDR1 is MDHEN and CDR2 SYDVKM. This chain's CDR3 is CASSSPPGENTEAFF. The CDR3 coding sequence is TGTGCCAGCAGTTCCCCTCCGGGGGAAAACACTGAAGCTTTCTTT.

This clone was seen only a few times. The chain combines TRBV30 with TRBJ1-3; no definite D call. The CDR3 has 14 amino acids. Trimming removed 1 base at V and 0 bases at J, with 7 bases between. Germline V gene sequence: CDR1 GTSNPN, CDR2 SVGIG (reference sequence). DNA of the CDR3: TGTGCCTGGAGTGAAGGAGGCTCTGGAAACACCATATATTTT. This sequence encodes CAWSEGGSGNTIYF.

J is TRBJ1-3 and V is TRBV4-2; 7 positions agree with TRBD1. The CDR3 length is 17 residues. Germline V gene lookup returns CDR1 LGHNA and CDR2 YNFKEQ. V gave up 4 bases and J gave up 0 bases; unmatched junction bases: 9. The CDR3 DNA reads TGTGCCAGCAGCCCGACGGACAGGCCCCTCTCTGGAAACACCATATATTTT. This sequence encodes CASSPTDRPLSGNTIYF.

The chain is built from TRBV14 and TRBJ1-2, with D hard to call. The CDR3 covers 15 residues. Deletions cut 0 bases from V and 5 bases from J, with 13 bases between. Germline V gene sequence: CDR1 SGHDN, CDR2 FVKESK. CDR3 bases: TGTGCCAGCAGCCAAGATAGACTAAATTTATATGGCTACACCTTC. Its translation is CASSQDRLNLYGYTF.

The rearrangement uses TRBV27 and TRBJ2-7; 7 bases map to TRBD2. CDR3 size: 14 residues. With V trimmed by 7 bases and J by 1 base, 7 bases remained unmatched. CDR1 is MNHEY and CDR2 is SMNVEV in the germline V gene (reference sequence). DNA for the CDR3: TGTGCCAGCATGGGGGGGGGACGGTCCTACGAGCAGTACTTC. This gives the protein CASMGGGRSYEQYF.

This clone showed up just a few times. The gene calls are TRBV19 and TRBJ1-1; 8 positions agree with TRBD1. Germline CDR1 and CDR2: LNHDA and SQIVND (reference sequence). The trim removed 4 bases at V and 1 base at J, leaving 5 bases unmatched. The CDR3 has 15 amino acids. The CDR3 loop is CASSKLQGGNTEAFF. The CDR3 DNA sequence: TGTGCCAGTAGTAAGCTACAGGGGGGGAACACTGAAGCTTTCTTT.

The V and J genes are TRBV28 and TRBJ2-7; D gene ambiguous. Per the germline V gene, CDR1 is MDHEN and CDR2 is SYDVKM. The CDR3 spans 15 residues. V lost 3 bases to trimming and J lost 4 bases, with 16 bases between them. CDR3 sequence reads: CASSFEEPLLYEQYF. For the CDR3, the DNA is TGTGCCAGCAGTTTTGAAGAACCTTTACTTTACGAGCAGTACTTC.

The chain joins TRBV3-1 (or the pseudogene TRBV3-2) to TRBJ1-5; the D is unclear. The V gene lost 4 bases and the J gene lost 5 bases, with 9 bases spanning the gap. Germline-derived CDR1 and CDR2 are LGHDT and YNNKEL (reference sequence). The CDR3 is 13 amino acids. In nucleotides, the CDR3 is TGTGCCAGCAGCCCCACCAGCGATCAGCCCCAGCATTTT. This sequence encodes CASSPTSDQPQHF.

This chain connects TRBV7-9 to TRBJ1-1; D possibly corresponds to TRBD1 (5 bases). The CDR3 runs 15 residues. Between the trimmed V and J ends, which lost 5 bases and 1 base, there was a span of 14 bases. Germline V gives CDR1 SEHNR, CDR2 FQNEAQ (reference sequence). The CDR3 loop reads CASSRTLGGNTEAFF. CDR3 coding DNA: TGTGCCAGCAGCCGGACACTCGGGGGGAACACTGAAGCTTTCTTT.

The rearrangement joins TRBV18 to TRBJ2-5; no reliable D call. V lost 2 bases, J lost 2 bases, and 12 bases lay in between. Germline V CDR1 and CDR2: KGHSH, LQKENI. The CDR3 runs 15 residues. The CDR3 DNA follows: TGTGCCAGCTCACCAAGTTCCTCTGAGCAAGAGACCCAGTACTTC. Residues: CASSPSSSEQETQYF. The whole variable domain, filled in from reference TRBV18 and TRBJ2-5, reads NAGVMQNPRHLVRRRGQEARLRCSPMKGHSHVYWYRQLPEEGLKFMVYLQKENIIDESGMPKERFSAEFPKEGPSILRIQQVVRGDSAAYFCASSPSSSEQETQYFGPGTRLLVL.

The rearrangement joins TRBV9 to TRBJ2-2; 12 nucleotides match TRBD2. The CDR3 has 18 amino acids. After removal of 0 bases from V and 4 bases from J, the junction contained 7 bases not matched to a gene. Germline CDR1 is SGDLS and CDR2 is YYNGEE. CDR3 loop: CASSVELAGGPGTGELFF. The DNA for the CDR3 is TGTGCCAGCAGCGTAGAACTAGCGGGAGGTCCTGGCACCGGGGAGCTGTTTTTT.

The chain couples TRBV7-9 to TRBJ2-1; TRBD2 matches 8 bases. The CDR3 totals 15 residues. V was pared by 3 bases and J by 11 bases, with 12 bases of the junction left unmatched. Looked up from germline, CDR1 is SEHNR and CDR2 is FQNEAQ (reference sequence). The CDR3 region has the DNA TGTGCCAGCAGCTTCGGACTAGCCCAAAACAGCAAGCAGTTCTTC. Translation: CASSFGLAQNSKQFF.

The DNA of the CDR3 is TGCGCCAGCAGCCTCGACGGACAGGTCTACAATGAGCAGTTCTTC. As protein: CASSLDGQVYNEQFF. The rearrangement joins TRBV5-1 to TRBJ2-1; 7 bases align to TRBD1. Trimming removed 4 bases from V and 3 bases from J; junction bases left unmatched: 7. Per germline, CDR1 SGHRS and CDR2 YFSETQ. The CDR3 runs to 15 residues.

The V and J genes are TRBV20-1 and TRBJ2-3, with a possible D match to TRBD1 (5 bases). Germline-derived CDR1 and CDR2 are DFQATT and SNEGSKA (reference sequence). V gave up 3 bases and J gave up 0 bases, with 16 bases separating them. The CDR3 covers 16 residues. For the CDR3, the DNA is TGCAGTGCTAGTCACTATGGGGCGCCTAGCACAGATACGCAGTATTTT. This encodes CSASHYGAPSTDTQYF.